This TCR beta chain stems from a study of T cell repertoires in cytomegalovirus infection. Study overall: Matching HLA type, along with CMV infection, was indicated by public TCR beta signatures.

Study outcomes and limitations: HLA-C-restricted CMV clonotypes gave the most frequent clonotype in two of eight donors.

There are 14 residues in the CDR3. Trimming took off 5 bases at V and 6 bases at J, with 17 bases between the two ends. The V gene's germline CDR1 is SGHAT and CDR2 FQNNGV. TCRdb reprocessed the reads via MiXCR and lists one record per CDR3 protein. The sample lists about half a million distinct CDR3 sequences; 25% to 35% were seen once. This clonotype appeared many times. The antigen is not known. This clonotype was obtained from a human donor in good health (CMV status not recorded). Some clones in this sample may be carry-over from other donors' samples. The specimen was cultured PBMCs, collected from culture after CMV antigen stimulation. This chain connects TRBV11-2 to TRBJ2-7, with D perhaps TRBD1 or TRBD2 (5 bases each). CDR3 in amino acids: CASSLGPTLGEQYF. The CDR3 region has the DNA TGTGCCAGCAGCCTGGGACCGACTTTAGGCGAGCAGTACTTC.